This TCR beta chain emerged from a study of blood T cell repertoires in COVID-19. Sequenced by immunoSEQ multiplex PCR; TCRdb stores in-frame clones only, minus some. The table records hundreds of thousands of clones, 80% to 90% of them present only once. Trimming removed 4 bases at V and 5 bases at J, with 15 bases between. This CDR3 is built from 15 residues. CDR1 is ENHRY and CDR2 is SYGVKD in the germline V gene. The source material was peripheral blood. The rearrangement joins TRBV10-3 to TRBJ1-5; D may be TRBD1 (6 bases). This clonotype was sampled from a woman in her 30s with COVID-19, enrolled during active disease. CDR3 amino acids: CAISVGTGRDQPQHF. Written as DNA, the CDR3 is TGTGCCATCAGTGTAGGTACAGGGAGGGATCAGCCCCAGCATTTT.